A single sample is the source of the 3 T cell receptor beta chains below, sequenced in a study of shared clonotypes between healthy human individuals. The data were produced by immunoSEQ multiplex PCR, yet TCRdb's version contains in-frame clones alone and is incomplete. The sample records 2 million or so clones, around 95% being singletons. Sequencing input: naive CD4+ T cells sorted from blood. Subset defined: CD45RA+ positively selected. All receptors come from a man aged 18-30 years in good health.

The V call is TRBV10-2, the J call TRBJ1-1; TRBD1 is a possible D gene (5 bases). CDR3 size: 14 residues. Germline V gene data show CDR1 as WSHSY and CDR2 as SAAADI. The germline V and J ends were trimmed by 10 bases and 1 base, with 16 bases remaining between them. CDR3 nucleotides: TGCGCCATCTCACTAGGGGACCGGAACACTGAAGCTTTCTTT. Protein sequence: CAISLGDRNTEAFF.

On this clone itself: The same CDR3 arises from other DNA sequences in this sample as well. The CDR3 region has the DNA TGTGCCAGCAGTTCTACGGTAAACACCATATATTTT. Translating it yields CASSSTVNTIYF. The genes are TRBV28 and TRBJ1-3; D is uncertain. Germline values: CDR1 MDHEN, CDR2 SYDVKM. V was pared by 4 bases and J by 6 bases, with 7 bases between. The CDR3 totals 12 residues.

The V call is TRBV5-7, the J call TRBJ1-3; no clear D. TRBV5-7 carries the ORF label, with uncertain function. The CDR3 has 15 amino acids. V lost 5 bases and J lost 0, with 12 bases in between. The CDR3 loop reads CASSLMTLSGNTIYF. DNA of the CDR3: TGTGCCAGCAGTTTAATGACACTCTCTGGAAACACCATATATTTT.